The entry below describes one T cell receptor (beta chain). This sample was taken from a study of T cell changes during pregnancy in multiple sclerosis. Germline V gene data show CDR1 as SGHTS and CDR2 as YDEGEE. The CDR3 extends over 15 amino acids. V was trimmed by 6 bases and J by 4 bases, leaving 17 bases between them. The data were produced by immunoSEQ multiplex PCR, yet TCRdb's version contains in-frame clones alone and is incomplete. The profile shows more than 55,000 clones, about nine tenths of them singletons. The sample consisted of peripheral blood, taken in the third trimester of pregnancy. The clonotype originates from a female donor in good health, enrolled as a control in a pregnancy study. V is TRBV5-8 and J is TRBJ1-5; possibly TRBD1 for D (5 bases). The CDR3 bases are TGTGCCAGCACCGTACCCACGACAGCGAATCAGCCCCAGCATTTT. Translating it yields CASTVPTTANQPQHF.